This T cell receptor (beta chain) was retrieved from a study of cytomegalovirus exposure and HLA in healthy donors. With 60 Vbeta and 13 Jbeta primers, the PCR was carried out. Sequencing used immunoSEQ multiplex PCR; TCRdb keeps in-frame clones, though not all of them. Counted here are some 150,000 clones, less than 85% occurring once; the ten biggest clones make up approximately 6.3%. CDR3 length equals 15 residues. Germline values: CDR1 SGHNT, CDR2 YYREEE (reference sequence). V lost 2 bases and J lost 2; bases outside the gene matches: 4. Concerning this clone itself: Its specificity is unknown.

Points from the study as a whole: A missense variant in DCLRE1C was later tied to TCR beta V- and J-gene trimming.

Specimen: PBMCs. This clonotype originated in a woman aged 45-65 years in good health and CMV-seropositive. The V and J genes are TRBV5-4 and TRBJ2-5; 9 positions match TRBD2. CDR3 protein: CASSFRLAGQETQYF. The CDR3 DNA reads TGTGCCAGCAGCTTTCGTCTAGCGGGGCAAGAGACCCAGTACTTC.